This T cell receptor (beta chain) was identified during a study of cytomegalovirus exposure and HLA in healthy donors. Turning to the study itself: A prior analysis found about 120 million unique TCR beta sequences from approximately 200 million T cells.

The study's findings and limits: It was confirmed in vitro that three of the CMV-associated chains were specific for CMV antigens.

There are 13 residues in the CDR3. With 0 bases removed from V and 2 bases from J, the gap between germline ends came to 5 bases. Germline V gene sequence: CDR1 SGDLS, CDR2 YYNGEE. This clone was recorded a few times. Its antigen is as yet unknown. Use of 60 Vbeta and 13 Jbeta primers characterized the PCR. Assay used: immunoSEQ multiplex PCR; TCRdb lists only in-frame clones, some missing. The profile covers 150,000 or so clones, with about three quarters appearing a single time and roughly 0.82% taken by the ten largest. Sample: PBMCs. The rearrangement links TRBV9 to TRBJ1-2, with no clear D. The TCR was taken from a female donor in good health and CMV-seronegative. The CDR3 DNA follows: TGTGCCAGCAGCGTAGTCGGGAACTATGGCTACACCTTC. Translating it yields CASSVVGNYGYTF.